One sample yielded the 22 T cell receptor beta chains listed below, sequenced in a study. One entry per CDR3 protein, called by TCRdb with MiXCR from the RT-PCR reads. The sample records approximately 720,000 distinct CDR3 sequences, approximately 15% being singletons. The source material was memory CD4+ T cells from blood. These receptors originate from a female donor in good health, serving as a healthy control.

This clonotype was recorded a few times. The gene calls are TRBV27 and TRBJ2-1, with 10 bases lining up with TRBD2. From germline, CDR1 is MNHEY and CDR2 SMNVEV (reference sequence). V gave up 2 bases and J gave up 6 bases; unmatched junction bases: 7. The CDR3 is made up of 16 amino acids. CDR3 nucleotides: TGTGCCAGCAGTTTAAGTAGCGGGAGGTATGGCAATGAGCAGTTCTTC. Its protein product is CASSLSSGRYGNEQFF.

Concerning this clonotype itself: Possible read error: a much larger clone is one base away. The rearrangement joins TRBV20-1 to TRBJ2-1, with 15 bases aligning to TRBD2. CDR1 and CDR2 (germline): DFQATT, SNEGSKA (reference sequence). This CDR3 has 11 amino acids. CDR3 nucleotide sequence: TGCAGTGCCCCCGGACTAGCGGGGGGGATCTTC. Amino acid sequence: CSAPGLAGGIF.

The V gene is TRBV4-3, the J gene TRBJ2-5, with 10 bases fitting TRBD2. The CDR3 length is 17 residues. Trimming took 0 bases from V and 3 from J; bases not matched to a gene: 7. In germline, CDR1 is LGHNA, CDR2 YSLEER. The CDR3 DNA follows: TGCGCCAGCAGCCAAGACCCCCCCCTAGCGGGGGAAGAGACCCAGTACTTC. Translation gives CASSQDPPLAGEETQYF.

The chain couples TRBV6-2 or TRBV6-3 to TRBJ2-7; D remains unclear. V lost 9 bases to trimming and J lost 5 bases, with 17 bases between them. Germline V gene lookup returns CDR1 MNHEY and CDR2 SVGEGT. The CDR3 is made up of 13 amino acids. This CDR3 is CARLETVANEQYF. The DNA for the CDR3 is TGTGCCAGGTTGGAAACCGTTGCCAACGAGCAGTACTTC.

This clonotype showed up just a few times. The chain carries TRBV15 and TRBJ1-4; TRBD1 matches 9 bases. This CDR3 contains 14 residues. Germline-derived CDR1 and CDR2 are LNHNV and YYDKDF (reference sequence). The ends lost 4 bases at V and 4 bases at J; junction bases unmatched: 1. This CDR3 reads CATSMDRGNEKLFF. The CDR3 DNA reads as TGTGCCACCAGCATGGACAGGGGTAATGAAAAACTGTTTTTT. Based on the CDR3 plus reference TRBV15 and TRBJ1-4, the full variable domain is DAMVIQNPRYQVTQFGKPVTLSCSQTLNHNVMYWYQQKSSQAPKLLFHYYDKDFNNEADTPDNFQSRRPNTSFCFLDIRSPGLGDTAMYLCATSMDRGNEKLFFGSGTQLSVL.

This clonotype showed up many times. A read error may account for a junction end that differs from germline. V and J are TRBV7-7 and TRBJ2-2; D unclear. The CDR3 covers 14 residues. CDR1 is SSHAT and CDR2 is FNYEAQ in the germline V gene (reference sequence). The CDR3 DNA is TGTGCTAGCAGCTATAATGAAGGCACCGGGGAGCTGTTTTTT. Translated: CASSYNEGTGELFF.

This clonotype was found many times. The chain employs TRBV15 and TRBJ2-1; D unresolved. V lost 2 bases to trimming and J lost 2 bases, with 1 base between them. The CDR3 is 12 residues long. Germline CDR1 LNHNV, CDR2 YYDKDF (reference sequence). The DNA of the CDR3 is TGTGCCACCAGCAGAACCTACAATGAGCAGTTCTTC. Translation gives CATSRTYNEQFF.

The gene calls are TRBV6-2 or TRBV6-3 and TRBJ2-2, with D perhaps matching TRBD1 or TRBD2 (5 bases each). Per germline, CDR1 MNHEY and CDR2 SVGEGT. The ends were cut back, 7 bases at V and 3 bases at J, with 15 bases in the middle. The CDR3 is 15 residues long. The CDR3 region is CASTLQGPYTGELFF. The CDR3 coding sequence is TGTGCCAGCACCCTTCAGGGACCCTACACCGGGGAGCTGTTTTTT.

The chain is built from TRBV5-8 and TRBJ2-5, with 7 positions matching TRBD2. CDR1 SGHTS and CDR2 YDEGEE come from the germline V gene. CDR3 size: 14 residues. Trimming took 5 bases from V and 0 from J; bases not matched to a gene: 4. The CDR3: CASRPREYQETQYF. DNA for the CDR3: TGTGCCAGCAGACCGCGGGAGTACCAAGAGACCCAGTACTTC.

This clonotype showed up just a few times. The V and J genes are TRBV5-1 and TRBJ2-1, with TRBD2 identical over 7 bases. CDR3 length: 17 residues. Germline loops: CDR1 SGHRS, CDR2 YFSETQ. After removal of 0 bases from V and 5 bases from J, the junction contained 11 bases not matched to a gene. The CDR3 sequence is CASSLAPGGRVNNEQFF. CDR3 nucleotides: TGCGCCAGCAGCTTGGCCCCTGGGGGGAGGGTCAACAATGAGCAGTTCTTC.

This clonotype was observed at least ten times. The chain combines TRBV10-3 with TRBJ1-1, with TRBD1 as a possible D gene (5 bases). The CDR3 is 11 amino acids. From germline, CDR1 is ENHRY and CDR2 SYGVKD. Trimming took off 7 bases at V and 7 bases at J, with 10 bases between the two ends. CDR3 DNA: TGTGCCATCAAGTCTACAGGTGAAGCTTTCTTT. This encodes CAIKSTGEAFF.

This clonotype was observed at least ten times. The rearrangement joins TRBV6-1 to TRBJ1-2; D not certain. The CDR3 extends over 12 amino acids. Trimming stripped 7 bases from V and 8 bases from J, with 14 bases between. Germline V gene data show CDR1 as MNHNS and CDR2 as SASEGT. CDR3 region: CASTRTAGGYTF. The CDR3 DNA sequence: TGTGCCAGCACCCGGACTGCGGGAGGCTACACCTTC.

This chain links TRBV12-3 or TRBV12-4 with TRBJ1-5; D unclear. V dropped 3 bases and J dropped 6 bases, with 9 bases sitting between them. This CDR3 spans 13 amino acids. The CDR3, as DNA: TGTGCCAGCAGTTTGAGTTTCGGTCAGCCCCAGCATTTT. Translated: CASSLSFGQPQHF.

This clonotype was seen at least ten times. The genes are TRBV14 and TRBJ1-2; D is ambiguous. The CDR3 is 13 amino acids. The germline V gene encodes CDR1 SGHDN and CDR2 FVKESK. V gave up 4 bases and J gave up 7 bases, with 13 bases separating them. The CDR3 DNA follows: TGTGCCAGCAGCCCCAGTCCCGGGAGTGGCTACACCTTC. Translation: CASSPSPGSGYTF.

CDR3 coding DNA: TGCAGTGCTAGAGTAATCGAGCAGTACTTC. This translates into CSARVIEQYF. The V gene is TRBV20-1, the J gene TRBJ2-7; D is unresolved. The CDR3 consists of 10 residues. CDR1 and CDR2 from the germline V gene are DFQATT and SNEGSKA (reference sequence). Trimming cost V 1 base and J 6 bases, with 4 bases left between them.

This clonotype was seen at least ten times. V and J are TRBV10-3 and TRBJ1-6; D ambiguous. Germline CDR1 reads ENHRY; CDR2 reads SYGVKD. Trimming cost V 4 bases and J 4 bases, with 5 bases left between them. The CDR3 extends over 13 amino acids. CDR3: CAISAGYNSPLHF. DNA for the CDR3: TGTGCCATCAGTGCTGGGTATAATTCACCCCTCCACTTT.

The V call is TRBV6-1, the J call TRBJ2-2; unclear D gene. Germline V gene data show CDR1 as MNHNS and CDR2 as SASEGT. V lost 3 bases to trimming and J lost 7 bases, with 9 bases between them. This CDR3 contains 13 residues. The CDR3 loop is CASSELMDGELFF. CDR3 sequence (DNA): TGTGCCAGCAGTGAGTTGATGGACGGGGAGCTGTTTTTT.

The V and J genes are TRBV11-3 and TRBJ2-3, with a weak D call TRBD1 (6 bases). Trimming removed 5 bases from V and 0 bases from J, with 12 bases in between. CDR3 length: 15 amino acids. Germline V gene lookup returns CDR1 SGHNT and CDR2 YENEEA. The CDR3 DNA sequence: TGTGCCAGCAGCATCGGGACAACGAGCACAGATACGCAGTATTTT. This encodes CASSIGTTSTDTQYF. Drawing the rest from reference TRBV11-3 and TRBJ2-3, the complete variable domain is EAGVVQSPRYKIIEKKQPVAFWCNPISGHNTLYWYLQNLGQGPELLIRYENEEAVDDSQLPKDRFSAERLKGVDSTLKIQPAELGDSAVYLCASSIGTTSTDTQYFGPGTRLTVL.

This clonotype was recorded a few times. The chain links TRBV20-1 to TRBJ2-3; 9 positions agree with TRBD2. V dropped 5 bases and J dropped 2; count of bases not matched to a gene: 8. CDR3 length: 15 amino acids. The germline gives CDR1 DFQATT, CDR2 SNEGSKA (reference sequence). In nucleotides, the CDR3 is TGCAGTGCTCGACTGCTAGCGGGACCCACAGATACGCAGTATTTT. Residues: CSARLLAGPTDTQYF.

This CDR3 is CASSLLGYEQFF. DNA of the CDR3: TGTGCCAGCAGTTTACTTGGGTATGAGCAGTTCTTC. The chain recombines TRBV27 with TRBJ2-1; D not certain. V was pared by 2 bases and J by 8 bases, with 7 bases between. Germline-derived CDR1 and CDR2 are MNHEY and SMNVEV (reference sequence). This CDR3 region has 12 residues.

This clonotype was found many times. This chain connects TRBV27 to TRBJ2-5; TRBD2 aligns across 14 bases. The CDR3 is made up of 20 amino acids. The V segment lost 10 bases and the J segment 1 base; nucleotides outside the gene matches: 20. CDR1 MNHEY and CDR2 SMNVEV come from the germline V gene (reference sequence). CDR3 sequence reads: CATRRLLGLAGEGGQETQYF. The CDR3 DNA reads TGTGCCACCCGGCGCCTGTTGGGACTAGCGGGAGAGGGGGGCCAAGAGACCCAGTACTTC.

This chain uses TRBV5-5 with TRBJ1-5, with 7 bases identical to TRBD1. The germline CDR1 and CDR2 sequences are SGHKS and YYEKEE (reference sequence). The length of the CDR3 is 14 residues. V trimming: 0 bases; J trimming: 6 bases; junction bases outside the gene matches: 3. The CDR3 loop reads CASSLDRGIQPQHF. CDR3 DNA: TGTGCCAGCAGCTTGGACAGGGGCATTCAGCCCCAGCATTTT.